These T cell receptor beta chains were read from a single sample in a study of blood T cells in healthy people across ages. TCRdb recomputed calls from the 5' RACE reads with MiXCR, one row per CDR3 protein. The profile shows approximately 800,000 distinct CDR3 sequences, over 45% of them singletons. Sample: blood. Every receptor here comes from a man between 25 and 39 years old in good health. Both conserved end residues are part of each CDR3. The order of the fields is CDR3 length, D gene, V gene, J gene, clone size, CDR3 protein, CDR3 DNA. D genes are given only for firm matches. Rows may omit the clone size; those that give it use once, few, many or a size class.

16,.,TRBV20-1,TRBJ1-2,.,CSARRIWEGQGYGYTF,TGCAGTGCTAGAAGGATTTGGGAGGGGCAGGGCTATGGCTACACCTTC
14,.,TRBV11-2,TRBJ2-1,few,CASSSVEGYNEQFF,TGTGCCAGCAGCTCGGTGGAGGGGTACAATGAGCAGTTCTTC
15,TRBD1,TRBV5-1,TRBJ2-7,.,CASSFGTGFRYEQYF,TGCGCCAGCAGCTTCGGGACAGGGTTTAGGTACGAGCAGTACTTC
14,TRBD1,TRBV29-1,TRBJ1-2,.,CSVGPDRVDGSYTF,TGCAGCGTGGGCCCTGACAGGGTGGATGGGAGCTACACCTTC
14,TRBD1,TRBV25-1,TRBJ2-7,.,CASSVPGQRYEQYF,TGTGCCAGCAGTGTACCGGGACAGCGCTACGAGCAGTACTTC
13,TRBD2,TRBV27,TRBJ2-1,.,CASCRDYHNEQFF,TGTGCCAGCTGTCGGGACTATCACAATGAGCAGTTCTTC
14,TRBD2,TRBV27,TRBJ2-1,.,CASRVSGRNNEQFF,TGTGCCAGCCGAGTTAGCGGGAGGAACAATGAGCAGTTCTTC
14,.,TRBV6-1,TRBJ1-5,.,CASRVPRSNQPQHF,TGTGCCAGCAGAGTACCCCGGAGCAATCAGCCCCAGCATTTT
12,.,TRBV29-1,TRBJ1-1,.,CSVAAGRTEAFF,TGCAGCGTTGCCGCAGGGCGAACTGAAGCTTTCTTT
15,TRBD1,TRBV14,TRBJ2-5,.,CASSQTRTGAITQYF,TGTGCCAGCAGCCAAACACGGACAGGGGCAATCACCCAGTACTTC
15,.,TRBV2,TRBJ1-5,.,CASSEARGRSQPQHF,TGTGCCAGCAGTGAAGCCAGAGGGAGGAGTCAGCCCCAGCATTTT
14,.,TRBV27,TRBJ2-2,.,CASSFGLGVGELFF,TGTGCCAGCAGTTTCGGCCTAGGGGTCGGGGAGCTGTTTTTT
14,.,TRBV5-1,TRBJ2-7,.,CASSSQSVNYEQYF,TGCGCCAGCAGCAGCCAATCTGTGAACTACGAGCAGTACTTC
17,TRBD2,TRBV20-1,TRBJ2-7,few,CSAHTTESGRNIYEQYF,TGCAGTGCTCACACGACGGAGAGCGGGAGGAACATCTACGAGCAGTACTTC
15,.,TRBV11-3,TRBJ2-3,.,CASSLSVYGTDTQYF,TGTGCCAGCAGCTTATCAGTATACGGCACAGATACGCAGTATTTT
13,.,TRBV29-1,TRBJ2-1,.,CSAVLSSYNEQFF,TGCAGCGCCGTACTCAGCTCCTACAATGAGCAGTTCTTC
14,.,TRBV27,TRBJ2-7,.,CASSLFDSSSEQYF,TGTGCCAGCAGTTTATTTGATTCCAGTTCCGAGCAGTACTTC
13,.,TRBV20-1,TRBJ2-7,few,CSARTASSYEQYF,TGCAGTGCGCGGACAGCTAGCTCCTACGAGCAGTACTTC
14,.,TRBV5-1,TRBJ1-5,once,CASSEGRAGQPQHF,TGCGCCAGCAGCGAGGGCCGGGCGGGGCAGCCCCAGCATTTT
15,.,TRBV4-3,TRBJ1-2,few,CASSQEGRVFDGYTF,TGCGCCAGCAGCCAAGAAGGCAGGGTCTTTGATGGCTACACCTTC
16,.,TRBV4-2,TRBJ1-2,.,CASSQVAREPNYGYTF,TGTGCCAGCAGCCAAGTGGCCCGGGAACCCAACTATGGCTACACCTTC
16,TRBD2,TRBV4-2,TRBJ2-5,few,CASSQLGAGGQETQYF,TGTGCCAGCAGCCAATTAGGGGCGGGGGGCCAGGAGACCCAGTACTTC
17,.,TRBV7-9,TRBJ2-5,few,CASSLVGGGAEQETQYF,TGTGCCAGCAGCTTAGTTGGAGGCGGGGCGGAACAAGAGACCCAGTACTTC
13,.,TRBV5-5,TRBJ2-7,.,CASSLQVNYEQYF,TGTGCCAGCAGCTTACAGGTCAACTACGAGCAGTACTTC
14,TRBD1,TRBV6-6,TRBJ2-5,few,CASSTGQVTMGQYF,TGTGCCAGCAGTACCGGACAGGTCACAATGGGGCAGTACTTC
16,TRBD1,TRBV12-3/TRBV12-4,TRBJ1-4,.,CASSSTGGAANEKLFF,TGTGCCAGCAGTTCTACAGGGGGGGCGGCTAATGAAAAACTGTTTTTT
15,.,TRBV6-1,TRBJ2-7,.,CASSETRFRTYEQYF,TGTGCCAGCAGTGAGACACGCTTCAGGACCTACGAGCAGTACTTC
18,TRBD1,TRBV3-1,TRBJ1-1,.,CASSQVGSRGRGNTEAFF,TGTGCCAGCAGCCAGGTGGGGTCGAGGGGGCGAGGAAACACTGAAGCTTTCTTT
19,TRBD1,TRBV4-1,TRBJ1-5,.,CASSQEPGQGTNRDQPQHF,TGCGCCAGCAGCCAAGAACCGGGACAGGGAACTAATCGGGATCAGCCCCAGCATTTT
13,.,TRBV28,TRBJ2-7,.,CASSPQITYEQYF,TGTGCCAGCAGCCCACAAATAACCTACGAGCAGTACTTC
17,TRBD2,TRBV6-5,TRBJ2-7,.,CASSYSGLAGGHYEQYF,TGTGCCAGCAGTTACTCCGGACTAGCGGGGGGGCATTACGAGCAGTACTTC
14,.,TRBV15,TRBJ2-3,.,CATVPGDRSDTQYF,TGTGCCACCGTACCTGGAGATAGGTCGGATACGCAGTATTTT
15,TRBD1,TRBV5-1,TRBJ2-5,many,CASSYETGGRETQYF,TGCGCCAGCAGCTACGAAACAGGGGGTAGAGAGACCCAGTACTTC